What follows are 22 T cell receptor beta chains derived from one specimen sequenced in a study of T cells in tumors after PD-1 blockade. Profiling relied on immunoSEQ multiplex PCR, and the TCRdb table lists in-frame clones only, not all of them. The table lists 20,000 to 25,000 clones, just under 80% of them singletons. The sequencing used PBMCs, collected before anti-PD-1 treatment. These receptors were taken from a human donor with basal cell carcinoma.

The CDR3, as DNA: TGTGCCAGCAGCACCGGGACACAAAACACTGAAGCTTTCTTT. Protein: CASSTGTQNTEAFF. This chain connects TRBV7-6 to TRBJ1-1; possible D gene TRBD1, 6 bases. V lost 5 bases and J lost 2, with 12 bases in between. The CDR3 extends over 14 amino acids. Germline loops: CDR1 SGHVS, CDR2 FNYEAQ.

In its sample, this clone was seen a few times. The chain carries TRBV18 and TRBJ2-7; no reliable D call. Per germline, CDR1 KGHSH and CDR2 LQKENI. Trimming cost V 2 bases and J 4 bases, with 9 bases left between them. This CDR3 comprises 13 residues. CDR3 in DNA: TGTGCCAGCTCACCAGGAGACGAATACGAGCAGTACTTC. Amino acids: CASSPGDEYEQYF.

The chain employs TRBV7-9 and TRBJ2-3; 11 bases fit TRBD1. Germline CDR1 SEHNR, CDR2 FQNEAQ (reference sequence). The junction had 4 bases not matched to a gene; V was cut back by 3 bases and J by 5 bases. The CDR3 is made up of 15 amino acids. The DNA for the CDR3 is TGTGCCAGCAGCTTCGGACAGGGGGCGCAAGATACGCAGTATTTT. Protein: CASSFGQGAQDTQYF.

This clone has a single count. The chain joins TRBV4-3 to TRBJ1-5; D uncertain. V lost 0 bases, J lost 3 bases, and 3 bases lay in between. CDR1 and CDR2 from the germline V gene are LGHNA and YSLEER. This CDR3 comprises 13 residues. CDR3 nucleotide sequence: TGCGCCAGCAGCCAAGATTTCAATCAGCCCCAGCATTTT. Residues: CASSQDFNQPQHF.

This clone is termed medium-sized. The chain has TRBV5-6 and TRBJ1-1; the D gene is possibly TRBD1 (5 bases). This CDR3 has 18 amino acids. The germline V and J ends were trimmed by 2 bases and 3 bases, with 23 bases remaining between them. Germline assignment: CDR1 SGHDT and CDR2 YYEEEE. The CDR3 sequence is CASSLSGLARGLDTEAFF. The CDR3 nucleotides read TGTGCCAGCAGCTTAAGTGGGTTGGCCCGGGGCCTCGACACTGAAGCTTTCTTT.

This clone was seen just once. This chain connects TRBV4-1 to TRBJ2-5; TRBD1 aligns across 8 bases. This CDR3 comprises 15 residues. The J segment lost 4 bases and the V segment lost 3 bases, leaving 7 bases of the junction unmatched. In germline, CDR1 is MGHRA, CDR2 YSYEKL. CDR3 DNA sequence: TGCGCCAGCAGCCAGAGTCAGGGGGCAGGAGAGACCCAGTACTTC. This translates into CASSQSQGAGETQYF.

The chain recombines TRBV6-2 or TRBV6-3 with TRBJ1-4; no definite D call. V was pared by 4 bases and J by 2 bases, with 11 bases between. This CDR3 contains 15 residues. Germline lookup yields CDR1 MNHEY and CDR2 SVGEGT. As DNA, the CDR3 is TGTGCCAGCAGTTCGCCTCTGGACACTAATGAAAAACTGTTTTTT. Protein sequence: CASSSPLDTNEKLFF.

This CDR3 reads CASSMDRYYGYTF. The CDR3 nucleotides read TGTGCCAGTAGTATGGACAGGTACTATGGCTACACCTTC. The chain has TRBV19 and TRBJ1-2; 7 positions match TRBD1. V gave up 3 bases and J gave up 3 bases; unmatched junction bases: 1. The CDR3 is 13 amino acids. The germline V gene has CDR1 LNHDA and CDR2 SQIVND (reference sequence).

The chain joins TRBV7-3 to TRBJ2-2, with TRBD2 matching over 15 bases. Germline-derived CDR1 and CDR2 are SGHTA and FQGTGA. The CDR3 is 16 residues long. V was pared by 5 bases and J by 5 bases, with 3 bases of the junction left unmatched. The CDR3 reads CASSIGLAGGTGELFF. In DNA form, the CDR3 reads TGTGCCAGCAGCATTGGACTAGCGGGAGGGACCGGGGAGCTGTTTTTT.

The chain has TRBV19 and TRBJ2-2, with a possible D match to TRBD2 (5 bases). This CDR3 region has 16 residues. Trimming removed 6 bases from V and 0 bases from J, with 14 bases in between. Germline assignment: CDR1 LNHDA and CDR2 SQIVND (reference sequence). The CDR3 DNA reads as TGTGCCAGTAGGGAGGCCTCTTTCGCGAACACCGGGGAGCTGTTTTTT. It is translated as CASREASFANTGELFF.

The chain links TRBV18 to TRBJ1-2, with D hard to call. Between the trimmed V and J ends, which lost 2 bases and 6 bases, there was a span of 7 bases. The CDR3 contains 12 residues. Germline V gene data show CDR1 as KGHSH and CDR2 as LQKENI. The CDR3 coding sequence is TGTGCCAGCTCACCAAGGGCGGATGGCTACACCTTC. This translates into CASSPRADGYTF.

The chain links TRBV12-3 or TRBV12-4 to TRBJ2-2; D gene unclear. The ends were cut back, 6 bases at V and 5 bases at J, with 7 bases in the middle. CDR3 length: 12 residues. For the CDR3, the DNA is TGTGCCAGCAGGGAGAGTACCGGGGAGCTGTTTTTT. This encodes CASRESTGELFF.

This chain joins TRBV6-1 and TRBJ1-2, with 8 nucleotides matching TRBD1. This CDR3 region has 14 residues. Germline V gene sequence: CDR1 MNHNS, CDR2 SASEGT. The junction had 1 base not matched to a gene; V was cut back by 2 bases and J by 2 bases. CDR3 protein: CASSERTGNYGYTF. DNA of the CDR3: TGTGCCAGCAGTGAAAGGACAGGGAACTATGGCTACACCTTC.

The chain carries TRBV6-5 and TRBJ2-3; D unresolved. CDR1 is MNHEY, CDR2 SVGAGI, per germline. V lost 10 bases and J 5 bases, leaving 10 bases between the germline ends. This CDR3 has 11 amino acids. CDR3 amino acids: CATTLRDTQYF. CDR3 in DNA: TGTGCCACCACTCTGCGAGATACGCAGTATTTT.

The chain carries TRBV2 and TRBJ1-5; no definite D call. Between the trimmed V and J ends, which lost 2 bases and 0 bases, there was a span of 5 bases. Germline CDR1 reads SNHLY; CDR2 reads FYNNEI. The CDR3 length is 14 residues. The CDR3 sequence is CASSETDSNQPQHF. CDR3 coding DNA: TGTGCCAGCAGTGAAACAGATAGCAATCAGCCCCAGCATTTT.

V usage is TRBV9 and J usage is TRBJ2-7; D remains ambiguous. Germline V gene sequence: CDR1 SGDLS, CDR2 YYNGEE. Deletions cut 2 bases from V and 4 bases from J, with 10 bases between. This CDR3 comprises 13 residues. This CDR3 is CASSVGPVYEQYF. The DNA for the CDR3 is TGTGCCAGCAGCGTGGGTCCAGTGTACGAGCAGTACTTC.

CDR3 amino acids: CASSQGGGRGSPLHF. The CDR3, as DNA: TGTGCCAGCAGCCAGGGGGGGGGTCGAGGTTCACCCCTCCACTTT. J is TRBJ1-6 and V is TRBV6-5, with 7 positions matching TRBD1. The germline CDR1 and CDR2 sequences are MNHEY and SVGAGI. The CDR3 has 15 amino acids. J was trimmed by 9 bases and V by 6 bases; bases with no gene match: 11.

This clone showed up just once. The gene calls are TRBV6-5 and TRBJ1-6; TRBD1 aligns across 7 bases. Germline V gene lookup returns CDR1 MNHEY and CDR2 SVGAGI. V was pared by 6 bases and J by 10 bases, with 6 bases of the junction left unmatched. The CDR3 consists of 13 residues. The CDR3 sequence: CASRETGNSPLHF. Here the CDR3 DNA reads TGTGCCAGCAGGGAGACAGGGAACTCACCCCTCCACTTT.

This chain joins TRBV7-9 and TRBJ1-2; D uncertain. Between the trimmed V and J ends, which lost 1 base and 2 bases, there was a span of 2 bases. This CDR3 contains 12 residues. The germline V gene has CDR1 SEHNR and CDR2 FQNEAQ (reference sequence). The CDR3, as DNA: TGTGCCAGCAGCTTAGTGAACTATGGCTACACCTTC. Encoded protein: CASSLVNYGYTF. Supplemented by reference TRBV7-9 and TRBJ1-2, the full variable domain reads DTGVSQNPRHKITKRGQNVTFRCDPISEHNRLYWYRQTLGQGPEFLTYFQNEAQLEKSRLLSDRFSAERPKGSFSTLEIQRTEQGDSAMYLCASSLVNYGYTFGSGTRLTVV.

This CDR3 is CASRPTGAYEQYF. CDR3 DNA sequence: TGTGCCAGCAGGCCAACAGGGGCCTACGAGCAGTACTTC. This chain joins TRBV25-1 and TRBJ2-7; 7 positions match TRBD1. CDR1 and CDR2 from the germline V gene are MGHDK and SYGVNS. The V and J ends lost 6 bases and 2 bases, in that order; junction bases with no gene match: 4. This CDR3 comprises 13 residues.

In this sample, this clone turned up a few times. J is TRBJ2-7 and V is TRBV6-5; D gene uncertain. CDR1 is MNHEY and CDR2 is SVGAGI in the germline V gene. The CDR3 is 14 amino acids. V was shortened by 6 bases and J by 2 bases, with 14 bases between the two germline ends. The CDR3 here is CASSPHTSAYEQYF. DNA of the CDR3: TGTGCCAGCAGCCCACATACATCAGCCTACGAGCAGTACTTC.

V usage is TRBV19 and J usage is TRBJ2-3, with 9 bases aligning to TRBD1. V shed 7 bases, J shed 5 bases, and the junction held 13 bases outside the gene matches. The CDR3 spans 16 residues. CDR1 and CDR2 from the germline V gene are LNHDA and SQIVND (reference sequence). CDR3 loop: CASTHGATGGGDTQYF. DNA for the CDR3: TGTGCCAGTACCCATGGGGCGACAGGGGGAGGAGATACGCAGTATTTT.